Each of the 15 T cell receptor beta chains below was sequenced from the same sample in a study of T cells after yellow fever vaccination. Each CDR3 protein is one row after TCRdb ran MiXCR on the 5' RACE reads. The table has about 52,000 distinct CDR3 sequences, 6.5% to 8% seen once. Source: CD8+ T cells not binding an NS4B(214-222) dextramer, sorted from PBMCs, taken roughly 47 days after the first yellow fever vaccination. These receptors all stem from a man aged 18 to 30 who received the YFV17D yellow fever vaccine.

This clonotype showed up many times. The CDR3 DNA reads TGTGCCAGCAGCTTAACTTGGACCAGCCGGCGTTCACCCCTCCACTTT. This translates into CASSLTWTSRRSPLHF. V gene TRBV7-9 combines with J gene TRBJ1-6, with unresolved D. Germline-derived CDR1 and CDR2 are SEHNR and FQNEAQ (reference sequence). Trimming cost V 2 bases and J 9 bases, with 17 bases left between them. The CDR3 is 16 residues long.

This clonotype was detected a few times. The CDR3 region has the DNA TGCAGTGCTGAGGGACAGGGCAATCAGCCCCAGCATTTT. Translation: CSAEGQGNQPQHF. The V gene is TRBV20-1, the J gene TRBJ1-5; 8 bases match TRBD1. The junction had 2 bases not matched to a gene; V was cut back by 5 bases and J by 2 bases. CDR3 size: 13 residues. Per germline, CDR1 DFQATT and CDR2 SNEGSKA (reference sequence).

CDR3 nucleotides: TGCGCCAGCAGCCCGGCCTCAGGGAACGACTATGGCTACACCTTC. Residues: CASSPASGNDYGYTF. V and J are TRBV4-1 and TRBJ1-2, with a possible D match to TRBD1 (5 bases). V lost 4 bases, J lost 3 bases, and 15 bases lay in between. Per germline, CDR1 MGHRA and CDR2 YSYEKL. The CDR3 length is 15 residues.

This clonotype occurred many times. The V call is TRBV18, the J call TRBJ2-3; no clear D gene. CDR3 length: 13 amino acids. V was pared by 3 bases and J by 0 bases, with 4 bases between. The V gene's germline CDR1 is KGHSH and CDR2 LQKENI. The CDR3 DNA sequence: TGTGCCAGCTCACCGGACAGCACAGATACGCAGTATTTT. This translates into CASSPDSTDTQYF. Full variable domain (missing parts from reference TRBV18 and TRBJ2-3): NAGVMQNPRHLVRRRGQEARLRCSPMKGHSHVYWYRQLPEEGLKFMVYLQKENIIDESGMPKERFSAEFPKEGPSILRIQQVVRGDSAAYFCASSPDSTDTQYFGPGTRLTVL.

Ten or more counts support this clonotype. The chain links TRBV9 to TRBJ1-2, with D maybe TRBD1 (6 bases). Per germline, CDR1 SGDLS and CDR2 YYNGEE. Deletions cut 0 bases from V and 5 bases from J, with 14 bases between. CDR3 length: 15 amino acids. The CDR3, as DNA: TGTGCCAGCAGCGTAGACCCCGGGACACTTTATGGCTACACCTTC. Translating it yields CASSVDPGTLYGYTF.

Many counts were recorded for this clonotype. This sequence joins TRBV4-1 and TRBJ1-5; no reliable D call. The CDR3 is 14 amino acids. V was shortened by 1 base and J by 0 bases, with 4 bases between the two germline ends. CDR1 and CDR2 from the germline V gene are MGHRA and YSYEKL. This chain's CDR3 is CASSQVGSNQPQHF. Written as DNA, the CDR3 is TGCGCCAGCAGCCAAGTGGGTAGCAATCAGCCCCAGCATTTT.

In its sample, this clonotype was seen a few times. The chain uses TRBV4-3 and TRBJ2-2, with a weak D call TRBD2 (7 bases). CDR3 length: 16 residues. Deletions cut 0 bases from V and 5 bases from J, with 13 bases between. The V gene's germline CDR1 is LGHNA and CDR2 YSLEER. The CDR3 DNA is TGCGCCAGCAGCCAAGAGGTCGGGGGGCTTACCGGGGAGCTGTTTTTT. Translation gives CASSQEVGGLTGELFF.

This clonotype appeared a few times. In DNA form, the CDR3 reads TGTGCCAGCAGTTACAGGGGGAATAATTCACCCCTCCACTTT. Its translation is CASSYRGNNSPLHF. This rearrangement joins TRBV6-5 to TRBJ1-6, with a weak D call TRBD1 (6 bases). The CDR3 sequence is 14 residues long. Deletions cut 2 bases from V and 5 bases from J, with 7 bases between. The germline gives CDR1 MNHEY, CDR2 SVGAGI.

This clonotype turned up a few times. The chain is built from TRBV27 and TRBJ2-7; 10 bases map to TRBD2. The CDR3 is made up of 14 amino acids. V lost 2 bases to trimming and J lost 4 bases; unmatched junction nucleotides: 2. Germline assignment: CDR1 MNHEY and CDR2 SMNVEV (reference sequence). This chain's CDR3 is CASSLRTSGYEQYF. DNA of the CDR3: TGTGCCAGCAGTTTAAGGACTAGCGGTTACGAGCAGTACTTC.

This clonotype appeared a few times. This chain connects TRBV6-1 to TRBJ1-5; D is unclear. Trimming stripped 3 bases from V and 5 bases from J, with 14 bases between. Germline V gene lookup returns CDR1 MNHNS and CDR2 SASEGT. This CDR3 comprises 15 residues. CDR3 loop: CASSDWGRGDQPQHF. CDR3 nucleotides: TGTGCCAGCAGTGATTGGGGTAGAGGAGATCAGCCCCAGCATTTT.

This clonotype was seen ten or more times. V gene TRBV20-1 combines with J gene TRBJ1-1; possible D gene TRBD1, 5 bases. The CDR3 extends over 12 amino acids. Germline V gene sequence: CDR1 DFQATT, CDR2 SNEGSKA (reference sequence). V was shortened by 6 bases and J by 1 base, with 9 bases between the two germline ends. CDR3 in amino acids: CSAWRGNTEAFF. The DNA of the CDR3 is TGCAGTGCATGGAGGGGGAACACTGAAGCTTTCTTT.

This clonotype was found many times. The chain uses TRBV5-1 and TRBJ1-2; tentatively, D is TRBD1 (5 bases). This CDR3 is 15 amino acids long. The V and J ends lost 0 bases and 0 bases respectively, with 9 bases between them. The V gene's germline CDR1 is SGHRS and CDR2 YFSETQ. The CDR3 DNA follows: TGCGCCAGCAGCTTGGAAAAGGGGACTAACTATGGCTACACCTTC. Residues: CASSLEKGTNYGYTF.

The J gene is TRBJ2-1, the V gene TRBV6-2 or TRBV6-3, with D uncertain. The CDR3 length is 12 residues. CDR1 and CDR2 (germline): MNHEY, SVGEGT. Trimming took 6 bases from V and 9 from J, leaving 12 bases between them. CDR3 sequence reads: CASSLGQTEQFF. For the CDR3, the DNA is TGTGCCAGCAGCCTGGGCCAGACTGAGCAGTTCTTC.

J is TRBJ2-4 and V is TRBV28, with D maybe TRBD1 (5 bases). The V end was cut by 3 bases, the J end by 7 bases, with 16 bases between. CDR3 length equals 15 residues. In germline, CDR1 is MDHEN, CDR2 SYDVKM. The CDR3 DNA follows: TGTGCCAGCAGTTTGGACACCCTCGCTGGGAACATTCAGTACTTC. It is translated as CASSLDTLAGNIQYF.

A note on this clonotype: A read error may explain this, as a much larger clone is one base away. V and J are TRBV11-1 and TRBJ2-1; D unclear. Trimming took 4 bases from V and 10 from J, leaving 11 bases between them. This CDR3 comprises 12 residues. CDR1 and CDR2 (germline): SGHAT, FQDESV (reference sequence). CDR3 nucleotides: TGTGCCAGCAGCTCGACGAGCCTGGAGCAGTTCTTC. This translates into CASSSTSLEQFF. Full variable domain (rest looked up from reference TRBV11-1 and TRBJ2-1): EAEVAQSPRYKITEKSQAVAFWCDPISGHATLYWYRQILGQGPELLVQFQDESVVDDSQLPKDRFSAERLKGVDSTLKIQPAELGDSAMYLCASSSTSLEQFFGPGTRLTVL.